The T cell receptor (beta chain) described here comes from a study of OX40 agonist ivuxolimab in advanced cancers. Study in general: Anti-PD-1, anti-PD-L1 or anti-CTLA-4 therapy given earlier was allowed, and around 40% had some.

The germline V gene encodes CDR1 MGHRA and CDR2 YSYEKL. The length of the CDR3 is 16 residues. The J segment lost 6 bases and the V segment lost 1 base, leaving 11 bases of the junction unmatched. Sequencing used immunoSEQ multiplex PCR; TCRdb keeps in-frame clones, though not all of them. The sample has approximately 64,000 clones; around 89% are singletons. The investigators sampled blood at baseline, at cycle 4 day 1, and at cycle 7 day 1. The material was CD4+ or CD8+ T cells sorted from blood, obtained in a trial of the OX40 agonist ivuxolimab. This clonotype was sampled from an adult with an advanced solid tumor such as melanoma, head and neck, liver or kidney cancer. This sequence joins TRBV4-1 and TRBJ2-7; 8 bases match TRBD2. CDR3 in DNA: TGCGCCAGCAGCCAAGCCGAGCGGACTAGCAGTGGCGAGCAGTACTTC. Protein product: CASSQAERTSSGEQYF.